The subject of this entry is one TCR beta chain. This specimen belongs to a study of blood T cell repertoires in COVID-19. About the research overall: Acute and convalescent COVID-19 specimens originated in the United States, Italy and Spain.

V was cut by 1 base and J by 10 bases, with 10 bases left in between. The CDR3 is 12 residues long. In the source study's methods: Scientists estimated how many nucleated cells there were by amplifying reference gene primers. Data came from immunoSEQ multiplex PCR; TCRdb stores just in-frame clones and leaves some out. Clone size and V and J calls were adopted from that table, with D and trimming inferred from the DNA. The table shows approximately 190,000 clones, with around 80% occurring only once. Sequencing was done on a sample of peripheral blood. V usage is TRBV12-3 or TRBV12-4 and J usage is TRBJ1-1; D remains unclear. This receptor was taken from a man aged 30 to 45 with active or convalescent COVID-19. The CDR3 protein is CASSLGSLLAFF. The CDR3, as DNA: TGTGCCAGCAGTTTAGGGAGCTTGCTAGCTTTCTTT.